One sample yielded the 24 T cell receptor beta chains listed below, sequenced in a study of blood T cell repertoires in COVID-19. Libraries were prepared by immunoSEQ multiplex PCR; TCRdb keeps only in-frame clonotypes and omits some of them. The data show approximately 280,000 clones, 87% seen once. Sequencing input: PBMCs or T cells enriched from blood (not recorded which). The receptors derive from a woman aged 40 to 55 who had recovered from COVID-19.

This chain links TRBV6-5 with TRBJ1-1; D is unresolved. V was shortened by 1 base and J by 6 bases, with 18 bases between the two germline ends. The CDR3 length is 16 residues. Germline V gene sequence: CDR1 MNHEY, CDR2 SVGAGI. The CDR3, as DNA: TGTGCCAGCAGTTACTACCCGGACGGGGAGAGGGCTGAAGCTTTCTTT. It specifies CASSYYPDGERAEAFF.

This chain joins TRBV4-3 and TRBJ2-7, with TRBD2 matching 12 bases. The trim removed 0 bases at V and 1 base at J, leaving 10 bases unmatched. The germline V gene has CDR1 LGHNA and CDR2 YSLEER. The CDR3 is 19 residues long. In DNA form, the CDR3 reads TGCGCCAGCAGCCAAGACCTTACTAAAACTAGCGGGGGGTCCTACGAGCAGTACTTC. It codes for CASSQDLTKTSGGSYEQYF.

This chain links TRBV19 with TRBJ1-4; 8 nucleotides agree with TRBD1. This CDR3 comprises 15 residues. The germline V gene encodes CDR1 LNHDA and CDR2 SQIVND (reference sequence). The trim removed 5 bases at V and 4 bases at J, leaving 6 bases unmatched. The CDR3 here is CASSPGTGFNEKLFF. The CDR3 DNA is TGTGCCAGTAGTCCCGGGACAGGTTTTAATGAAAAACTGTTTTTT.

The rearrangement uses TRBV27 and TRBJ2-7; D perhaps matches TRBD2 (6 bases). The CDR3 loop spans 15 amino acids. Trimming shortened V by 5 bases and J by 6 bases, and 20 bases separated the two germline ends. The V gene's germline CDR1 is MNHEY and CDR2 SMNVEV (reference sequence). CDR3: CASSQTGLSLGEQYF. The DNA for the CDR3 is TGTGCCAGCAGTCAAACGGGACTCTCTCTTGGCGAGCAGTACTTC.

The V gene is TRBV7-2, the J gene TRBJ2-3, with 7 bases identical to TRBD2. Germline V gene sequence: CDR1 SGHTA, CDR2 FQGNSA. The CDR3 consists of 16 residues. The junction had 8 bases not matched to a gene; V was cut back by 0 bases and J by 5 bases. The CDR3 DNA is TGTGCCAGCAGCTTAGCGGGAGGGATCAGAGGAGATACGCAGTATTTT. Translating it yields CASSLAGGIRGDTQYF.

The chain carries TRBV28 and TRBJ2-7, with 8 bases aligning to TRBD2. V lost 6 bases, J lost 4 bases, and 8 bases stayed unmatched. Germline assignment: CDR1 MDHEN and CDR2 SYDVKM. This CDR3 has 14 amino acids. The CDR3 spells CASRRAGVGYEQYF. DNA of the CDR3: TGTGCCAGCAGGCGAGCGGGAGTGGGGTACGAGCAGTACTTC. The variable domain in full, with the rest retrieved from reference TRBV28 and TRBJ2-7, is DVKVTQSSRYLVKRTGEKVFLECVQDMDHENMFWYRQDPGLGLRLIYFSYDVKMKEKGDIPEGYSVSREKKERFSLILESASTNQTSMYLCASRRAGVGYEQYFGPGTRLTVT.

This clone was observed a few times. The V and J genes are TRBV4-3 and TRBJ2-7, with TRBD2 as a possible D gene (5 bases). This CDR3 is 16 amino acids long. Germline assignment: CDR1 LGHNA and CDR2 YSLEER. V lost 0 bases and J 2 bases, leaving 14 bases between the germline ends. CDR3 DNA: TGCGCCAGCAGCCAAGATCTAGGAGCGGCACCCTACGAGCAGTACTTC. It is translated as CASSQDLGAAPYEQYF.

This clone came up a few times. J is TRBJ2-7 and V is TRBV28, with D possibly matching TRBD2 (7 bases). This CDR3 spans 15 amino acids. In germline, CDR1 is MDHEN, CDR2 SYDVKM. V lost 5 bases and J 6 bases, leaving 20 bases between the germline ends. The CDR3 DNA is TGTGCCAGCAGTCGGGGCGGGCAGGGAGGGGGCGAGCAGTACTTC. Protein: CASSRGGQGGGEQYF.

This clone was seen a single time. The rearrangement uses TRBV6-5 and TRBJ1-2, with 7 bases fitting TRBD1. Unmatched junction bases numbered 5, after V lost 3 bases and J lost 7 bases. The germline V gene has CDR1 MNHEY and CDR2 SVGAGI. This CDR3 contains 13 residues. Written as DNA, the CDR3 is TGTGCCAGCAGTTATCGGGGACAGAGTGGCTACACCTTC. Its protein is CASSYRGQSGYTF.

The V and J genes are TRBV21-1 and TRBJ1-2. TRBV21-1 is a pseudogene locus. The CDR3 is made up of 16 amino acids. The CDR3 DNA reads TGTGCCAGCAGCAAAAACCCACTCCGGCGGACGGGGGGCTACACCTTC. Translated: CASSKNPLRRTGGYTF.

The chain links TRBV24-1 to TRBJ2-3; TRBD2 aligns across 10 bases. Germline CDR1 reads KGHDR; CDR2 reads SFDVKD. The J segment lost 2 bases and the V segment lost 3 bases, leaving 4 bases of the junction unmatched. The CDR3 extends over 16 amino acids. The DNA for the CDR3 is TGTGCCACCAGTGATAGCGGGAGGGCCCTCACAGATACGCAGTATTTT. Amino acid sequence: CATSDSGRALTDTQYF.

The rearrangement uses TRBV5-4 and TRBJ2-5; weak D call: TRBD1 (6 bases). Germline loops: CDR1 SGHNT, CDR2 YYREEE (reference sequence). Trimming cost V 0 bases and J 2 bases, with 11 bases left between them. The length of the CDR3 is 15 residues. The CDR3 nucleotides read TGTGCCAGCAGCTTGGCAGGCAGGGGTCAAGAGACCCAGTACTTC. Amino acid sequence: CASSLAGRGQETQYF.

The J gene is TRBJ2-7, the V gene TRBV27, with D possibly TRBD1 on 8 matching bases. The V and J ends lost 4 bases and 2 bases respectively, with 15 bases between them. Per the germline V gene, CDR1 is MNHEY and CDR2 is SMNVEV (reference sequence). This CDR3 is 15 amino acids long. The CDR3 reads CASSSQGGSTYEQYF. CDR3 nucleotide sequence: TGTGCCAGCAGTTCACAGGGGGGGTCCACCTACGAGCAGTACTTC.

This chain links TRBV28 with TRBJ2-2, with a tentative D call TRBD1 (6 bases). Germline V gene lookup returns CDR1 MDHEN and CDR2 SYDVKM. The CDR3 length is 13 residues. The germline V and J ends were trimmed by 6 bases and 8 bases, with 13 bases remaining between them. CDR3 residues: CASRPQGIGELFF. CDR3 sequence (DNA): TGTGCCAGCAGGCCACAGGGTATTGGGGAGCTGTTTTTT.

This clone was detected only once. This chain joins TRBV5-4 and TRBJ2-6; D possibly corresponds to TRBD2 (6 bases). Trimming took off 1 base at V and 0 bases at J, with 14 bases between the two ends. The CDR3 loop spans 18 amino acids. From germline, CDR1 is SGHNT and CDR2 YYREEE (reference sequence). The CDR3 nucleotides read TGTGCCAGCAGCTTGCGCCCCGCCGGGGGCTCTGGGGCCAACGTCCTGACTTTC. Translation gives CASSLRPAGGSGANVLTF.

V is TRBV20-1 and J is TRBJ2-1; possible D gene TRBD2, 5 bases. Germline V gene lookup returns CDR1 DFQATT and CDR2 SNEGSKA (reference sequence). Trimming removed 3 bases from V and 10 bases from J, with 10 bases in between. The CDR3 covers 11 residues. As DNA, the CDR3 is TGCAGTGCTAGTGGAATAGCGGAGCAGTTCTTC. This translates into CSASGIAEQFF.

This chain connects TRBV28 to TRBJ2-7; 10 bases line up with TRBD1. The CDR3 covers 14 residues. V lost 10 bases, J lost 7 bases, and 13 bases stayed unmatched. CDR1 and CDR2 from the germline V gene are MDHEN and SYDVKM. The CDR3 bases are TGTGCCACCTTTAGACAGGGGGCATCGGGGGAGCAGTACTTC. Amino acid sequence: CATFRQGASGEQYF.

This clone was seen a handful of times. The chain recombines TRBV7-8 with TRBJ2-7; D ambiguous. CDR1 is SGHVS, CDR2 FQNEAQ, per germline. The length of the CDR3 is 16 residues. Trimming left V 1 base short and J 3 bases short, with 16 bases between. The CDR3 DNA follows: TGTGCCAGCAGCTTAGTTGCGGATACAACCAACTACGAGCAGTACTTC. It codes for CASSLVADTTNYEQYF.

This chain joins TRBV30 and TRBJ1-2; D gene unclear. V was cut by 1 base and J by 8 bases, with 14 bases left in between. Germline V gene lookup returns CDR1 GTSNPN and CDR2 SVGIG (reference sequence). CDR3 length: 13 amino acids. The CDR3 spells CAWSDLPGGGYTF. CDR3 DNA sequence: TGTGCCTGGAGTGATCTACCCGGCGGGGGCTACACCTTC. Drawing the rest from reference TRBV30 and TRBJ1-2, the complete variable domain is SQTIHQWPATLVQPVGSPLSLECTVEGTSNPNLYWYRQAAGRGLQLLFYSVGIGQISSEVPQNLSASRPQDRQFILSSKKLLLSDSGFYLCAWSDLPGGGYTFGSGTRLTVV.

V gene TRBV7-9 combines with J gene TRBJ2-4; 11 nucleotides align to TRBD2. Per germline, CDR1 SEHNR and CDR2 FQNEAQ (reference sequence). Trimming at V came to 8 bases and at J to 3 bases, leaving 18 bases not matched to a gene. This CDR3 comprises 19 residues. CDR3 coding DNA: TGTGCCAGCGCAGCCCTCCCGGGACTAGCGGCTGGGGACAAAAACATTCAGTACTTC. It specifies CASAALPGLAAGDKNIQYF.

This chain connects TRBV6-2 or TRBV6-3 to TRBJ2-1, with 12 bases aligning to TRBD2. The germline V gene has CDR1 MNHEY and CDR2 SVGEGT. The CDR3 covers 15 residues. V lost 5 bases and J lost 4; bases outside the gene matches: 3. The CDR3 region has the DNA TGTGCCAGCAGTCAACTAGCGGGAGGTTACAATGAGCAGTTCTTC. It is translated as CASSQLAGGYNEQFF.

The chain combines TRBV11-2 with TRBJ1-2; D gene uncertain. The V gene's germline CDR1 is SGHAT and CDR2 FQNNGV. V was pared by 0 bases and J by 6 bases, with 8 bases between. The CDR3 runs to 13 residues. CDR3 amino acids: CASSLDRTDGYTF. The CDR3 DNA follows: TGTGCCAGCAGCTTAGACAGGACTGATGGCTACACCTTC.

This sequence joins TRBV18 and TRBJ2-2; D uncertain. Germline V gives CDR1 KGHSH, CDR2 LQKENI. V was shortened by 2 bases and J by 0 bases, with 16 bases between the two germline ends. This CDR3 comprises 18 residues. CDR3 sequence reads: CASSPSLLGDSNTGELFF. The CDR3 bases are TGTGCCAGCTCACCATCATTGCTAGGCGACTCGAACACCGGGGAGCTGTTTTTT.

The chain is built from TRBV6-2 or TRBV6-3 and TRBJ2-5, with D unclear. Trimming removed 2 bases from V and 1 base from J, with 14 bases in between. The germline gives CDR1 MNHEY, CDR2 SVGEGT. The CDR3 covers 16 residues. The CDR3 DNA reads TGTGCCAGCAGTTACAGCGTCCGACTGACCCAAGAGACCCAGTACTTC. Its translation: CASSYSVRLTQETQYF.